This T cell receptor beta chain comes out of a study of blood T cells in healthy people across ages. Trimming pared 4 bases from V and 3 bases from J, leaving 10 bases between. The CDR3 is 12 residues long. Per germline, CDR1 SQVTM and CDR2 ANQGSEA. A sample-barcoded 5' primer and a J-beta primer mix were used in a second PCR of about 7 to 11 cycles. Any given sample supplied a minimum of 2.5 million CDR3-containing paired-end reads. TCRdb reanalysed the 5' RACE reads using MiXCR and keeps one entry per CDR3 protein. Of under 850,000 distinct CDR3 sequences in the sample, approximately 35% were seen once.

This sequence joins TRBV29-1 and TRBJ2-7; tentative D call: TRBD1 (5 bases). The specimen was blood. This receptor was obtained from a man younger than 30 in good health. CDR3 sequence reads: CSVVARGYEQYF. The CDR3 DNA is TGCAGCGTTGTAGCTAGGGGCTACGAGCAGTACTTC.